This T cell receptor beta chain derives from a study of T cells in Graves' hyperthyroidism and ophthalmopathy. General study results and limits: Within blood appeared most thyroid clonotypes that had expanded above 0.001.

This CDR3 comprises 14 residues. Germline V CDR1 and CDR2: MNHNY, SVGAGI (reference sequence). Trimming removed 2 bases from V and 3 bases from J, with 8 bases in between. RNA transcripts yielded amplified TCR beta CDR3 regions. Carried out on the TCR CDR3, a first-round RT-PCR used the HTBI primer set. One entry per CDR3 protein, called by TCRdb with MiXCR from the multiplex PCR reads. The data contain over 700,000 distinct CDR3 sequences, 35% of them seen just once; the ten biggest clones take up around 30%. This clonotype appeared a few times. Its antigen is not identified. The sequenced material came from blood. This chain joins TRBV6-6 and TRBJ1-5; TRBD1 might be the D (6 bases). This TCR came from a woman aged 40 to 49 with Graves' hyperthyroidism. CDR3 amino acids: CASSYDRFNQPQHF. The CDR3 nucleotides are TGTGCCAGCAGTTACGACAGGTTCAATCAGCCCCAGCATTTT.